This TCR beta chain comes out of a study of cytomegalovirus exposure and HLA in healthy donors. After removal of 3 bases from V and 12 bases from J, the junction contained 11 bases not matched to a gene. The CDR3 has 15 residues. CDR1 LGHNA and CDR2 YSLEER come from the germline V gene. Primers for the PCR totalled 60 Vbeta and 13 Jbeta. Data came from immunoSEQ multiplex PCR; TCRdb stores just in-frame clones and leaves some out. The table includes 140,000 to 150,000 clones, over 60% detected once. Sequenced material: PBMCs. The V and J genes are TRBV4-3 and TRBJ2-1; 10 bases align to TRBD2. The receptor comes from a man aged 35-49 years in good health and CMV-seronegative. The CDR3 nucleotides read TGCGCCAGCAGCCAGGCGACTAGCGGGCTTGCTGTGCAGTTCTTC. Translated, it gives CASSQATSGLAVQFF.